A single sample is the source of the 9 T cell receptor beta chains below, sequenced in a study of shared clonotypes between healthy human individuals. Generated by immunoSEQ multiplex PCR, the TCRdb table keeps only in-frame clones and is missing some. The profile shows over a million clones, roughly 80% of them singletons. The specimen was memory CD4+ T cells sorted from blood. Subset meaning: CD45RA-negative fraction. These TCRs come from a young man in good health.

V and J are TRBV11-3 and TRBJ1-5; 9 bases are a match to TRBD1. The CDR3 is 15 amino acids. CDR1 and CDR2 from the germline V gene are SGHNT and YENEEA. The J segment lost 4 bases and the V segment lost 6 bases, leaving 7 bases of the junction unmatched. The DNA of the CDR3 is TGTGCCAGCAGTTGTACAGGGGGCTGGAATCAGCCCCAGCATTTT. It yields the protein CASSCTGGWNQPQHF.

This sequence joins TRBV6-4 and TRBJ2-3, with D maybe TRBD1 (6 bases). V was trimmed by 6 bases and J by 3 bases, leaving 7 bases between them. Germline CDR1 MRHNA, CDR2 SNTAGT. The CDR3 contains 12 residues. The CDR3 reads CASRGQTDTQYF. Written as DNA, the CDR3 is TGTGCCAGCAGGGGACAAACAGATACGCAGTATTTT.

J is TRBJ2-5 and V is TRBV7-9; either TRBD1 or TRBD2 may supply D (5 bases each). In germline, CDR1 is SEHNR, CDR2 FQNEAQ (reference sequence). This CDR3 spans 17 amino acids. Trimming cost V 0 bases and J 2 bases, with 16 bases left between them. CDR3 nucleotide sequence: TGTGCCAGCAGCTTAGCGCGAGGTGAGGGACCTCAAGAGACCCAGTACTTC. It is translated as CASSLARGEGPQETQYF.

The chain joins TRBV19 to TRBJ2-3; a possible D gene is TRBD2 (7 bases). V lost 1 base, J lost 4 bases, and 12 bases lay in between. The CDR3 totals 15 residues. CDR1 and CDR2 from the germline V gene are LNHDA and SQIVND (reference sequence). Here the CDR3 DNA reads TGTGCCAGTAGTATAGTGGGGGGGGCAGCAGATACGCAGTATTTT. Translation gives CASSIVGGAADTQYF. The complete variable domain, with remaining parts taken from reference TRBV19 and TRBJ2-3, reads DGGITQSPKYLFRKEGQNVTLSCEQNLNHDAMYWYRQDPGQGLRLIYYSQIVNDFQKGDIAEGYSVSREKKESFPLTVTSAQKNPTAFYLCASSIVGGAADTQYFGPGTRLTVL.

This rearrangement joins TRBV30 to TRBJ2-7; the D gene could be TRBD1 or TRBD2 (5 bases each). CDR3 length equals 13 residues. Trimming took off 2 bases at V and 2 bases at J, with 10 bases between the two ends. Germline V lookup: CDR1 GTSNPN, CDR2 SVGIG (reference sequence). CDR3 in amino acids: CAWSPGATYEQYF. The CDR3 nucleotides read TGTGCCTGGAGTCCCGGGGCCACCTACGAGCAGTACTTC. Based on the CDR3 plus reference TRBV30 and TRBJ2-7, the full variable domain is SQTIHQWPATLVQPVGSPLSLECTVEGTSNPNLYWYRQAAGRGLQLLFYSVGIGQISSEVPQNLSASRPQDRQFILSSKKLLLSDSGFYLCAWSPGATYEQYFGPGTRLTVT.

J is TRBJ2-1 and V is TRBV5-4; 12 positions agree with TRBD1. This CDR3 is built from 17 residues. V shed 4 bases and J 7 bases; nucleotides not matched to a gene: 12. Per the germline V gene, CDR1 is SGHNT and CDR2 is YYREEE (reference sequence). The CDR3: CASSANNRDRGRNEQFF. The CDR3 DNA follows: TGTGCCAGCAGCGCGAACAACCGGGACAGGGGGCGAAATGAGCAGTTCTTC. The whole variable domain, remainder taken from reference TRBV5-4 and TRBJ2-1, is ETGVTQSPTHLIKTRGQQVTLRCSSQSGHNTVSWYQQALGQGPQFIFQYYREEENGRGNFPPRFSGLQFPNYSSELNVNALELDDSALYLCASSANNRDRGRNEQFFGPGTRLTVL.

The chain carries TRBV9 and TRBJ2-7, with 11 nucleotides matching TRBD1. V gave up 0 bases and J gave up 5 bases; unmatched junction bases: 13. Germline V gene data show CDR1 as SGDLS and CDR2 as YYNGEE. The CDR3 loop spans 18 amino acids. As DNA, the CDR3 is TGTGCCAGCAGCGTAGTGGCAGTCGGCCGGGACAGGGGGAACGAGCAGTACTTC. Its protein is CASSVVAVGRDRGNEQYF. The variable domain in full, with the rest retrieved from reference TRBV9 and TRBJ2-7, is DSGVTQTPKHLITATGQRVTLRCSPRSGDLSVYWYQQSLDQGLQFLIQYYNGEERAKGNILERFSAQQFPDLHSELNLSSLELGDSALYFCASSVVAVGRDRGNEQYFGPGTRLTVT.

The chain has TRBV6-6 and TRBJ2-1; 12 nucleotides line up with TRBD2. From germline, CDR1 is MNHNY and CDR2 SVGAGI (reference sequence). J lost 3 bases, V lost 7 bases, and 4 bases had no gene match. CDR3 length: 15 residues. CDR3 DNA: TGTGCCAGCAAGACTAGCGGGAGTAGCTACAATGAGCAGTTCTTC. Translation: CASKTSGSSYNEQFF.

The chain uses TRBV4-3 and TRBJ2-1; TRBD1 agrees at 7 bases. The CDR3 consists of 15 residues. Germline CDR1 and CDR2: LGHNA and YSLEER. Germline trimming cut 3 bases from V and 4 bases from J; bases unmatched to any gene: 6. CDR3 DNA sequence: TGCGCCAGCAGCCAGCAGACAGGGCTGTACAATGAGCAGTTCTTC. Amino acid sequence: CASSQQTGLYNEQFF.